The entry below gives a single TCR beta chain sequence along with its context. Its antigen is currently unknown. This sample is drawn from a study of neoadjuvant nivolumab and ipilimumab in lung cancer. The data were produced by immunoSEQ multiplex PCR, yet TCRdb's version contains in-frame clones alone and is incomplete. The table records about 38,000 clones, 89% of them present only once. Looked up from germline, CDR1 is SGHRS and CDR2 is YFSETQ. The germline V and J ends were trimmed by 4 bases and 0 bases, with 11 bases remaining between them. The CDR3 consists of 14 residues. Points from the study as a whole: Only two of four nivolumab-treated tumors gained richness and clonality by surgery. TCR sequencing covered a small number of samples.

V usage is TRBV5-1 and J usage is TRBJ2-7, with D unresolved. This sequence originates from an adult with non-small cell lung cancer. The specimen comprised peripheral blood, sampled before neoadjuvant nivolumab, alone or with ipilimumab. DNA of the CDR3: TGCGCCAGCAGCCTTGACCTGAGCTCCTACGAGCAGTACTTC. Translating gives CASSLDLSSYEQYF.